This TCR beta chain was sequenced for a study of T cells expressing NK-cell markers. Study-wide context: Obtained from sorted CD3+CD56+NKG2C+, CD3+CD56+NKG2C- and CD3+CD56-NKG2C+ T cells were the TCR beta repertoires. Most of the eight sequenced donors were HCMV-seropositive; one was seronegative. Study-wide results and caveats: In 5 or 6 donors, dominant NKG2C+ clonotypes were roughly 1.0-7.0% of CD8+ T cells. The CD3+CD56-NKG2C+ fraction of a handful of donors was also led by these clonotypes.

Remarks on this clonotype: Its antigen is unidentified.

The CDR3 is 17 residues long. Germline V gives CDR1 LGHDT, CDR2 YNNKEL (reference sequence). Using the 5' RACE reads, TCRdb records one entry per CDR3 protein without DNA. Its table records around 8,000 distinct CDR3 sequences. The sample was blood T cells: a sorted CD56 or NKG2C T cell subset, CD4+ or CD8+ T cells, or bulk PBMC T cells (not recorded which). The V and J genes are TRBV3-1 and TRBJ2-1; TCRdb selects TRBD2, and the lack of DNA leaves this call unchecked. The receptor was isolated from a man aged 18 to 30 in good health. The CDR3 loop reads CASSQDRREPPKDEQFF.